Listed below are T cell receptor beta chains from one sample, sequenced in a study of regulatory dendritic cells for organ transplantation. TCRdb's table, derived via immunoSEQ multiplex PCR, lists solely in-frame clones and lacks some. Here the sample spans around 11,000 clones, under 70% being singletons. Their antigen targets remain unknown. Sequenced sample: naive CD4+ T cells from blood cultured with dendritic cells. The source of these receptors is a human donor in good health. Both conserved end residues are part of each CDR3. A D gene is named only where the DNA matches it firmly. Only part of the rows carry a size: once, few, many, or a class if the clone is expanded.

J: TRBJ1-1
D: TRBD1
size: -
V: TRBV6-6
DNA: TGTGCCAGCAGTTCACAGGGACAGCGGAACACTGAAGCTTTCTTT
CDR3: CASSSQGQRNTEAFF

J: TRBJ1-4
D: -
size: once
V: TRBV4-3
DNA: TGCGCCAGCAGCTCTACGTGGGCCGATGAAAAACTGTTTTTT
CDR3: CASSSTWADEKLFF

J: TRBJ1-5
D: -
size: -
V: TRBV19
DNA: TGTGCCAGTAGTATAGCCCTCAATCAGCCCCAGCATTTT
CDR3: CASSIALNQPQHF

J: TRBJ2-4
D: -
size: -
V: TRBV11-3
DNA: TGTGCCAGCAGCTCCAGACTAGTTCAGTACTTC
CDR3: CASSSRLVQYF

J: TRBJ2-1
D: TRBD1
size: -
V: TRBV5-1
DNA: TGCGCCAGCAGCCGTCAGGGACAGGGAGGGTTTGAGCAGTTCTTC
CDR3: CASSRQGQGGFEQFF

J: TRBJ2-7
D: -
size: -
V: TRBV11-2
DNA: TGTGCCAGCAGCTCCGGAGGAGTACCCTCCTACGAGCAGTACTTC
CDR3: CASSSGGVPSYEQYF

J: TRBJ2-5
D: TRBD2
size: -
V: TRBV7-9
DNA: TGTGCCAGCAGCTTAAGCGGGGGGGCCGAGGCCCAGTACTTC
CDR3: CASSLSGGAEAQYF

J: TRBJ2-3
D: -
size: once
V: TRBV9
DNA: TGTGCCAGCAGCCCAAGGGGAGGACTTAGCACAGATACGCAGTATTTT
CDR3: CASSPRGGLSTDTQYF

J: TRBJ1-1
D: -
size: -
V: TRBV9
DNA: TGTGCCAGCAGCGTAGGGCAGTCCAGAGGCACTGAAGCTTTCTTT
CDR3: CASSVGQSRGTEAFF

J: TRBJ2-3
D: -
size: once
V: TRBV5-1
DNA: TGCGCCAGCAGCTTCAGACAGAGCACAGATACGCAGTATTTT
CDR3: CASSFRQSTDTQYF

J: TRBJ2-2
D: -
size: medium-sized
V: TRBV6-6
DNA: TGTGCCAGCAGCCTCACCGGGGAGCTGTTTTTT
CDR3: CASSLTGELFF

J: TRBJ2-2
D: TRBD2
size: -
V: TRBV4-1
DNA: TGCGCCAGCAGCCAAGATACCGGGGATAGCGGGGCCACCGGGGAGCTGTTTTTT
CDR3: CASSQDTGDSGATGELFF

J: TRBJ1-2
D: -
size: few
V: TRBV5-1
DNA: TGCGCCAGCAGCTTGGCAGCGGACTATGGCTACACCTTC
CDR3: CASSLAADYGYTF

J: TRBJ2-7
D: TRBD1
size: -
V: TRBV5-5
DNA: TGTGCCAGCAGATTAACCGGGACAGGGTACTACGAGCAGTACTTC
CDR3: CASRLTGTGYYEQYF

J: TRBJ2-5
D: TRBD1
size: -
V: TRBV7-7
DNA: TGTGCCAGCAGCTGGGGACAGGGGAAAGAGACCCAGTACTTC
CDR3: CASSWGQGKETQYF

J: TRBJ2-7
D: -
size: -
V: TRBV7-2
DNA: TGTGCCAGCAGCTTACAGGGCTACGAGCAGTACTTC
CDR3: CASSLQGYEQYF